This TCR beta chain was sequenced during a study of control samples from healthy donors and cancer patients. Data came from immunoSEQ multiplex PCR; TCRdb stores just in-frame clones and leaves some out. The sample shows some 74,000 clones, over 90% of them seen only once. Germline V gene data show CDR1 as LGHDT and CDR2 as YNNKEL (reference sequence). This CDR3 is built from 16 residues. With V trimmed by 4 bases and J by 8 bases, 10 bases remained unmatched. The sequenced sample consisted of blood. The source of this sequence is a woman younger than 45 in good health. The V call is TRBV3-1 (or the pseudogene TRBV3-2), the J call TRBJ2-1; 11 positions match TRBD2. As DNA, the CDR3 is TGTGCCAGCAGCCGAGTACTAGCGGGGGCGGTATATGAGCAGTTCTTC. Its translation is CASSRVLAGAVYEQFF.